The rows below give T cell receptor beta chains drawn from one sample of a study of memory CD4+ T cells and cytomegalovirus serostatus. Data came from immunoSEQ multiplex PCR; TCRdb stores just in-frame clones and leaves some out. The repertoire holds 80,000 or so clones, with just under 80% as singletons. The sequenced sample consisted of memory CD4+ T cells from blood. These receptors came from an adult in good health and CMV-seropositive. Both conserved end residues are part of each CDR3. A D gene is named only where the DNA matches it firmly. Clone size appears in some rows only: once, few, many, or a class for an expanded clone.

clone_size d_call j_call v_call cdr3_aa cdr3_nt
- TRBD1 TRBJ1-2 TRBV19 CASSIRQGRAWSGYTF TGTGCCAGTAGTATCCGACAGGGGAGGGCTTGGTCGGGCTACACCTTC
- - TRBJ2-1 TRBV4-2 CASSQDLAAYNEQFF TGTGCCAGCAGCCAAGATTTAGCGGCCTACAATGAGCAGTTCTTC
- - TRBJ1-3 TRBV7-9 CASSVHREGPNTIYF TGTGCCAGCAGCGTCCACCGGGAAGGGCCAAACACCATATATTTT
- - TRBJ1-4 TRBV30 CAWAGTGGEKLFF TGTGCCTGGGCCGGGACCGGGGGAGAAAAACTGTTTTTT
- - TRBJ2-5 TRBV5-1 CASSLGAGQETQYF TGCGCCAGCAGCTTGGGGGCAGGGCAAGAGACCCAGTACTTC
- TRBD1 TRBJ2-5 TRBV5-6 CASSSKGFGTGQETQYF TGTGCCAGCAGCTCTAAGGGGTTCGGGACAGGGCAAGAGACCCAGTACTTC
once TRBD2 TRBJ2-1 TRBV9 CASSEGTSGLYNEQFF TGTGCCAGCAGCGAGGGAACTAGCGGCCTCTACAATGAGCAGTTCTTC
- - TRBJ2-5 TRBV5-6 CASSLKGEETQYF TGTGCCAGCAGCTTGAAGGGAGAGGAGACCCAGTACTTC
- TRBD1 TRBJ1-5 TRBV19 CASSIGTGSNQPQHF TGTGCCAGTAGTATCGGGACAGGGAGCAATCAGCCCCAGCATTTT
- - TRBJ2-7 TRBV7-9 CASSPGGLFYEQYF TGTGCCAGCAGCCCCGGGGGCCTTTTCTACGAGCAGTACTTC
- TRBD1 TRBJ1-6 TRBV5-1 CASSLGPQGADQAPLHF TGCGCCAGCAGCTTGGGGCCCCAGGGGGCGGATCAAGCACCCCTCCACTTT
few - TRBJ2-1 TRBV18 CASSPNWGYNEQFF TGTGCCAGCTCACCCAATTGGGGATACAATGAGCAGTTCTTC
- - TRBJ2-5 TRBV7-6 CASSSPRGDQETQYF TGTGCCAGCAGCTCTCCGAGAGGGGACCAAGAGACCCAGTACTTC
few - TRBJ1-4 TRBV21-1 CASSKAHTKGVNEKLFF TGTGCCAGCAGCAAAGCCCATACCAAAGGGGTGAATGAAAAACTGTTTTTT
medium-sized - TRBJ1-3 TRBV12-5 CASGLEINTIYF TGTGCTAGTGGTTTGGAAATAAACACCATATATTTT
- - TRBJ2-2 TRBV27 CASSYWPRRTSDTGELFF TGTGCCAGCAGTTACTGGCCCCGGCGGACCTCGGACACCGGGGAGCTGTTTTTT
- - TRBJ1-3 TRBV11-2 CASSLPRGGAIPATIYF TGTGCCAGCAGCTTACCTCGGGGGGGGGCGATTCCCGCCACCATATATTTT
- - TRBJ2-1 TRBV20-1 CSADLSDEQFF TGCAGTGCAGACCTTAGTGATGAGCAGTTCTTC
- - TRBJ1-2 TRBV11-3 CASSQGFNYGYTF TGTGCCAGCAGCCAGGGATTTAACTATGGCTACACCTTC
- TRBD1 TRBJ1-1 TRBV29-1 CSVLRGADTEAFF TGCAGCGTTCTCAGGGGGGCTGACACTGAAGCTTTCTTT
- - TRBJ2-3 TRBV7-2 CASSLDSTRPYF TGTGCCAGCAGCTTGGATTCTACCCGCCCGTATTTT
- - TRBJ2-4 TRBV11-3 CASSLAANIQYF TGTGCCAGCAGCTTAGCGGCGAACATTCAGTACTTC
- - TRBJ2-3 TRBV11-3 CASSATGAYTDTQYF TGTGCCAGCAGCGCCACCGGGGCGTACACAGATACGCAGTATTTT
- - TRBJ1-2 TRBV7-2 CASSANGGVNYGYTF TGTGCCAGCAGCGCAAACGGCGGGGTTAACTATGGCTACACCTTC
- - TRBJ2-3 TRBV7-8 CASSSSREQYF TGTGCCAGCAGCTCATCAAGGGAGCAGTATTTT
few - TRBJ1-5 TRBV30 CAWGPGGDQPQHF TGTGCCTGGGGCCCGGGAGGGGATCAGCCCCAGCATTTT
once - TRBJ2-7 TRBV5-5 CASSQGTPNEQYF TGTGCCAGCAGCCAAGGGACACCCAACGAGCAGTACTTC
- - TRBJ1-1 TRBV30 CAWRRGTVNTEAFF TGTGCCTGGAGGCGAGGGACGGTGAACACTGAAGCTTTCTTT
- - TRBJ2-1 TRBV5-1 CASSFATGGAEQFF TGCGCCAGCAGCTTCGCGACGGGGGGCGCTGAGCAGTTCTTC
few - TRBJ1-1 TRBV19 CASRRKPQGRPEAFF TGTGCCAGTAGGCGCAAACCACAGGGACGGCCTGAAGCTTTCTTT
- TRBD1 TRBJ2-1 TRBV27 CASRNRGQEQFF TGTGCCAGCAGGAACAGGGGGCAGGAGCAGTTCTTC
- - TRBJ2-3 TRBV9 CASSFRTTSTDTQYF TGTGCCAGCAGCTTCCGGACTACTAGCACAGATACGCAGTATTTT
- - TRBJ1-5 TRBV7-2 CASSLDGAPQHF TGTGCCAGCAGCTTAGACGGGGCGCCCCAGCATTTT
- - TRBJ1-5 TRBV6-1 CASSEDGRSNQPQHF TGTGCCAGCAGTGAGGACGGTAGGAGCAATCAGCCCCAGCATTTT
- - TRBJ2-4 TRBV6-5 CASSYVTDLAKNIQYF TGTGCCAGCAGTTACGTGACAGATCTAGCCAAAAACATTCAGTACTTC
- - TRBJ1-3 TRBV21-1 CASSSLNREGYGSGNTIYF TGTGCCAGCAGCTCCCTGAACCGGGAAGGGTACGGTTCTGGAAACACCATATATTTT
- - TRBJ2-3 TRBV7-9 CASSFSAAVDTQYF TGTGCCAGCAGCTTTAGCGCGGCGGTAGATACGCAGTATTTT
- TRBD2 TRBJ2-3 TRBV19 CASSISLAGGRDTQYF TGTGCCAGTAGTATTTCCCTAGCGGGAGGGCGAGATACGCAGTATTTT
- TRBD1 TRBJ1-2 TRBV4-2 CASSQRQGYPGGYTF TGTGCCAGCAGCCAGAGACAGGGTTACCCCGGAGGCTACACCTTC
- TRBD2 TRBJ2-2 TRBV18 CASSQRGRVDTGELFF TGTGCCAGCTCACAGCGGGGGAGAGTAGACACCGGGGAGCTGTTTTTT
few - TRBJ1-1 TRBV5-1 CASSLLPMNTEAFF TGCGCCAGCAGCTTACTTCCGATGAACACTGAAGCTTTCTTT
- - TRBJ2-3 TRBV7-2 CASSLASGGTDTQYF TGTGCCAGCAGCTTAGCGTCAGGGGGCACAGATACGCAGTATTTT
- TRBD2 TRBJ2-1 TRBV7-9 CASSLSGGAYNEQFF TGTGCCAGCAGCCTTAGCGGGGGGGCATACAATGAGCAGTTCTTC
- TRBD2 TRBJ2-3 TRBV30 CAWSPTETSRYTDTQYF TGTGCCTGGAGTCCCACCGAGACTAGCAGATACACAGATACGCAGTATTTT
- TRBD2 TRBJ2-1 TRBV11-3 CASSPGWRGRYNEQFF TGTGCCAGCAGCCCCGGTTGGCGGGGGAGGTACAATGAGCAGTTCTTC
- - TRBJ2-7 TRBV5-5 CASSPDPARGSYEQYF TGTGCCAGCAGCCCCGACCCGGCCCGGGGGTCCTACGAGCAGTACTTC
- - TRBJ2-7 TRBV5-4 CASSLFNAGYEQYF TGTGCCAGCAGCTTGTTTAACGCGGGGTACGAGCAGTACTTC
- - TRBJ2-7 TRBV18 CASSPFATDYEQYF TGTGCCAGCTCACCCTTCGCGACAGATTACGAGCAGTACTTC
- - TRBJ1-1 TRBV19 CASSDGTEAFF TGTGCCAGTAGTGATGGCACTGAAGCTTTCTTT
- - TRBJ1-4 TRBV28 CASSRSGALDEKLFF TGTGCCAGCAGCCGATCCGGGGCACTCGATGAAAAACTGTTTTTT
once - TRBJ1-5 TRBV2 CASSEEAVGGITPQHF TGTGCCAGCAGTGAAGAGGCGGTGGGCGGAATTACGCCCCAGCATTTT